These 4 T cell receptor beta chains were all obtained from the same sample, sequenced in a study of cytomegalovirus exposure and HLA in healthy donors. 60 Vbeta and 13 Jbeta primers were used in PCR. Method: immunoSEQ multiplex PCR; TCRdb's copy keeps in-frame clones and lacks some. Of tens of thousands of clones detected, about 85% appear once; the ten largest clones hold approximately 14%. The sequenced sample was PBMCs. These receptors originate from a woman aged 40 to 50 in good health and CMV-seropositive.

The chain is built from TRBV6-1 and TRBJ2-1, with D possibly TRBD2 on 5 matching bases. CDR3 length: 16 amino acids. Trimming shortened V by 0 bases and J by 5 bases, and 14 bases separated the two germline ends. Germline V gene lookup returns CDR1 MNHNS and CDR2 SASEGT. CDR3: CASSEALASWNNEQFF. For the CDR3, the DNA is TGTGCCAGCAGTGAAGCTTTAGCGAGTTGGAACAATGAGCAGTTCTTC.

The rearrangement joins TRBV7-8 to TRBJ2-7; perhaps TRBD2 as D (6 bases). V lost 7 bases to trimming and J lost 4 bases, with 17 bases between them. The CDR3 runs 14 residues. Per the germline V gene, CDR1 is SGHVS and CDR2 is FQNEAQ. CDR3 bases: TGTGCCAGCACCCCTCGTGGAGGGTTGTACGAGCAGTACTTC. Translating it yields CASTPRGGLYEQYF.

The V call is TRBV5-1, the J call TRBJ2-5, with 9 bases that match TRBD2. The V segment lost 0 bases and the J segment 2 bases; nucleotides outside the gene matches: 2. CDR1 and CDR2 from the germline V gene are SGHRS and YFSETQ. The CDR3 extends over 15 amino acids. The CDR3 region has the DNA TGCGCCAGCAGCTTGGTAGGACTAGCGCAAGAGACCCAGTACTTC. It specifies CASSLVGLAQETQYF.

The V and J genes are TRBV28 and TRBJ2-2; TRBD2 agrees at 11 bases. V dropped 6 bases and J dropped 6; count of bases not matched to a gene: 12. The CDR3 runs to 17 residues. CDR1 is MDHEN, CDR2 SYDVKM, per germline. The CDR3: CASRILALAGGAGELFF. In nucleotides, the CDR3 is TGTGCCAGCAGGATCTTAGCTCTAGCGGGAGGAGCCGGGGAGCTGTTTTTT.